The entry below gives a single TCR beta chain sequence along with its context. The germline V and J ends were trimmed by 5 bases and 5 bases, with 19 bases remaining between them. CDR3 length: 14 residues. Germline V gives CDR1 DFQATT, CDR2 SNEGSKA (reference sequence). This sample was taken from a study of T cells in Graves' hyperthyroidism and ophthalmopathy. Each ophthalmopathy patient scored at least 3 on the Clinical Activity Score and at least 4 on NOSPECS grade, with duration under 3 months. Using RNA transcripts as the source, TCR beta CDR3 regions were amplified. TCR CDR3 regions were first amplified by RT-PCR with HTBI primers. TCRdb called the multiplex PCR reads again in MiXCR, with one record for every CDR3 protein. The table has about 640,000 distinct CDR3 sequences, less than 25% seen once.

This sequence was found in a man aged 25 to 40 with Graves' ophthalmopathy. Sequencing was performed on blood. J is TRBJ2-7 and V is TRBV20-1; D gene ambiguous. The CDR3: CSARQDTDQNEQYF. The CDR3 bases are TGCAGTGCTCGACAAGACACTGATCAGAACGAGCAGTACTTC.